This TCR beta chain emerged from a study of cytotoxic CD8 clonotypes in ibrutinib-treated CLL. Study-wide points: Circulating CD8+ T-cell counts were tracked by baseline clonality, which exceeded that of age-matched healthy donors. Clonality grew at ibrutinib response; at progression, it decreased back toward baseline. Treatment saw public clonotypes, which were uncommon, either contract or stay stable.

Sequenced by immunoSEQ multiplex PCR; TCRdb stores in-frame clones only, minus some. Seen here are 150,000 or so clones, 70% to 90% observed once, and the top ten hold 7.6%. Details on this clone: Its cognate antigen is unknown.

The source of about 1.9 micrograms of genomic DNA for TCR beta libraries was cryopreserved PBMCs. Per germline, CDR1 GTSNPN and CDR2 SVGIG (reference sequence). The CDR3 sequence is 14 residues long. The junction had 10 bases not matched to a gene; V was cut back by 8 bases and J by 4 bases. The TCR sequence derives from a human donor with chronic lymphocytic leukemia. The chain couples TRBV30 to TRBJ2-2; 7 bases line up with TRBD2. This specimen was PBMCs, taken after 36 months of ibrutinib treatment. CDR3 bases: TGTGCCACCACCCCTAGCGGAGGCACCGGGGAGCTGTTTTTT. Translating it yields CATTPSGGTGELFF.